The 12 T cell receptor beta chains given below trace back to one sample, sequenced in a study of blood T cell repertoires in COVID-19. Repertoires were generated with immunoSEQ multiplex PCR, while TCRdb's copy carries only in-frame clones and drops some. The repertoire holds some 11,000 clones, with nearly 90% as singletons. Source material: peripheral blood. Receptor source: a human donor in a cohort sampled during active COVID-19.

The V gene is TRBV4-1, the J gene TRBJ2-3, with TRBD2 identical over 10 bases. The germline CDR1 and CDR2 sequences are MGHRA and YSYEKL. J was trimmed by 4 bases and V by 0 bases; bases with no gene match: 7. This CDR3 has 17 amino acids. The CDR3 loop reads CASSQEGPAGGADTQYF. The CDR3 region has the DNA TGCGCCAGCAGCCAAGAAGGCCCAGCGGGGGGGGCAGATACGCAGTATTTT.

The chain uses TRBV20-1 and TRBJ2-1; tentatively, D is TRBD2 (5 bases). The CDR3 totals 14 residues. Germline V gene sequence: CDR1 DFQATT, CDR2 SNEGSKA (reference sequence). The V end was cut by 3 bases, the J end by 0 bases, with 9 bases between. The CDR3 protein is CSASLGSSYNEQFF. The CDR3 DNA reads TGCAGTGCTAGTTTGGGGAGCTCCTACAATGAGCAGTTCTTC.

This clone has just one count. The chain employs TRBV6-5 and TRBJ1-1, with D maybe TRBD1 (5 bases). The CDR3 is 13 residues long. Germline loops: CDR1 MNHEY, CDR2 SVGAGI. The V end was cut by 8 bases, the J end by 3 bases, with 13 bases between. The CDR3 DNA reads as TGTGCCAGCGGTCGGGGGGAGGACACTGAAGCTTTCTTT. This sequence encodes CASGRGEDTEAFF.

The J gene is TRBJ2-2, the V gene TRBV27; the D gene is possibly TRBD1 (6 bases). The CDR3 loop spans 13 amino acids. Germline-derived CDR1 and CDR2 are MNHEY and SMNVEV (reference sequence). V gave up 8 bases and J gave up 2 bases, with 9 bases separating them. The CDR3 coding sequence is TGTGCCAGCGGGGACATCAACACCGGGGAGCTGTTTTTT. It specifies CASGDINTGELFF.

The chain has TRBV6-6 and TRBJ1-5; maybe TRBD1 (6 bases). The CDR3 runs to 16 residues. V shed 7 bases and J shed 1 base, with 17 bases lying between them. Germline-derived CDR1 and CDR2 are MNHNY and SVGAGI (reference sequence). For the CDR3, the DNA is TGTGCCAGCAACAACAGGGCACCTCAGAGCAATCAGCCCCAGCATTTT. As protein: CASNNRAPQSNQPQHF.

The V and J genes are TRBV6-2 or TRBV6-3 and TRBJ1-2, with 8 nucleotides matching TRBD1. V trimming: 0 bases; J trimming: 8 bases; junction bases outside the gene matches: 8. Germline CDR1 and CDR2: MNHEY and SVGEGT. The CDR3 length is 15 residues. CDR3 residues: CASSYSTQGARGYTF. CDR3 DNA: TGTGCCAGCAGTTACTCTACCCAGGGGGCGCGCGGCTACACCTTC.

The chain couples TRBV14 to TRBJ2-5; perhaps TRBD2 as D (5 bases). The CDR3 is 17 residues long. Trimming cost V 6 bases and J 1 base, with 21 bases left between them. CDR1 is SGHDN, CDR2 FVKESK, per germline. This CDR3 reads CASSLSRRRAVQETQYF. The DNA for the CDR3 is TGTGCCAGCAGTTTAAGCCGGCGGCGGGCGGTCCAAGAGACCCAGTACTTC.

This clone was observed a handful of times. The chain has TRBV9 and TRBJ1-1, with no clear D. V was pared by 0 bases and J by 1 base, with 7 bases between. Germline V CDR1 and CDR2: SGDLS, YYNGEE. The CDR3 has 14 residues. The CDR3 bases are TGTGCCAGCAGCGTAGCGGGAGGGAACACTGAAGCTTTCTTT. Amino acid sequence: CASSVAGGNTEAFF.

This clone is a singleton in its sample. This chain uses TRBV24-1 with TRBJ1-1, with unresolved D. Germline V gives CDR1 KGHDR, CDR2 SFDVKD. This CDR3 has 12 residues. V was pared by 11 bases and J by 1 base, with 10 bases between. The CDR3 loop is CAILRKNTEAFF. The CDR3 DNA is TGTGCCATCCTACGAAAGAACACTGAAGCTTTCTTT.

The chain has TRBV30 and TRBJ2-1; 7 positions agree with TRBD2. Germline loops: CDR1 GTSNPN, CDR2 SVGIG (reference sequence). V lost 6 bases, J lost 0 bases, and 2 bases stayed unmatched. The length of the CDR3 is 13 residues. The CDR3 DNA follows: TGTGCCTGCTGGACTAGCTCCTACAATGAGCAGTTCTTC. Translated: CACWTSSYNEQFF.

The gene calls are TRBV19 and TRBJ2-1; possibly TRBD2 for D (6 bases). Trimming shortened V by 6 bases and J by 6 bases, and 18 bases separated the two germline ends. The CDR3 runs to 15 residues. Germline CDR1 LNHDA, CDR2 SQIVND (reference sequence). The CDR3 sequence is CASRPRGMMGNEQFF. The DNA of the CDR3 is TGTGCCAGTAGACCGCGGGGTATGATGGGCAATGAGCAGTTCTTC.

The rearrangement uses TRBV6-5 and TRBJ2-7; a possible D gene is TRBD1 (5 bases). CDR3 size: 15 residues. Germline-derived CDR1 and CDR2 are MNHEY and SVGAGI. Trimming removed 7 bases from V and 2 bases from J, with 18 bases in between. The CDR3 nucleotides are TGTGCCAGCATCCCCAGGGCAGGGCAAACCTACGAGCAGTACTTC. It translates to CASIPRAGQTYEQYF.